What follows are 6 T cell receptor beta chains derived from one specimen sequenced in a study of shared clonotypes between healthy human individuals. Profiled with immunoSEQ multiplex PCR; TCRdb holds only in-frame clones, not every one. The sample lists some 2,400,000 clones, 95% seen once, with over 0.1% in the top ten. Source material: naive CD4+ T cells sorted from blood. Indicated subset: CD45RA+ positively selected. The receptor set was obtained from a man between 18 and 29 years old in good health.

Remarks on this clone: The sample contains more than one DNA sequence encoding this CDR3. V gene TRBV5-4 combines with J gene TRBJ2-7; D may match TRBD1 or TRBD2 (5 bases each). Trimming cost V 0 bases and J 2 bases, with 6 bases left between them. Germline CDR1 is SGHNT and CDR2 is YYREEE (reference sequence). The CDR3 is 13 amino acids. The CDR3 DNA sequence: TGTGCCAGCAGCTTGGGGGGGACCTACGAGCAGTACTTC. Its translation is CASSLGGTYEQYF.

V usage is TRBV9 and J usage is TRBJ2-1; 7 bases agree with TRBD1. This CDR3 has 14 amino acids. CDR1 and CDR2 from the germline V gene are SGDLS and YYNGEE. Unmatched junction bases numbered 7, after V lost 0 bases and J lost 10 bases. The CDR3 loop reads CASSVGVLRGEQFF. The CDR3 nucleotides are TGTGCCAGCAGCGTAGGGGTCCTCAGGGGGGAGCAGTTCTTC.

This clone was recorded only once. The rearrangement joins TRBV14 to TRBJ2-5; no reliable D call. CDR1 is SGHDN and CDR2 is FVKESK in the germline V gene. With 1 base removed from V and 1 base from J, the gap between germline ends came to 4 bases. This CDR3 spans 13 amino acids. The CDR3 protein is CASSQAGQETQYF. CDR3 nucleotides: TGTGCCAGCAGCCAAGCCGGCCAAGAGACCCAGTACTTC.

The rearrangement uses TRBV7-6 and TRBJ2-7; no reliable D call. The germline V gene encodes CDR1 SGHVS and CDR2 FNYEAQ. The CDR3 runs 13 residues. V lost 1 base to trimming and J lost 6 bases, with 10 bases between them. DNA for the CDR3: TGTGCCAGCAGCTTAGGGCAGGTGAGCGAGCAGTACTTC. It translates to CASSLGQVSEQYF.

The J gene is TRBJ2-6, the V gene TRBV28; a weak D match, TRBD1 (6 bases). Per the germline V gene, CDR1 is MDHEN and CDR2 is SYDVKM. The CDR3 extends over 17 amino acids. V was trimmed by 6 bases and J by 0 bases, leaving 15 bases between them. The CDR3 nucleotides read TGTGCCAGCAGCCCTAGATACAGGGACTCTGGGGCCAACGTCCTGACTTTC. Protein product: CASSPRYRDSGANVLTF. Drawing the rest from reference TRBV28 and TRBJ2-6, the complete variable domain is DVKVTQSSRYLVKRTGEKVFLECVQDMDHENMFWYRQDPGLGLRLIYFSYDVKMKEKGDIPEGYSVSREKKERFSLILESASTNQTSMYLCASSPRYRDSGANVLTFGAGSRLTVL.

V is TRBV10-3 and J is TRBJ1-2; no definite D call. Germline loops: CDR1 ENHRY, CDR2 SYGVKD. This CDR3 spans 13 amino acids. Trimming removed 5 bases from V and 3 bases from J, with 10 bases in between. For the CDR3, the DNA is TGTGCCATCAGTCTAGGGTTTGACTATGGCTACACCTTC. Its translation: CAISLGFDYGYTF.